This T cell receptor (beta chain) emerged from a study of OX40 agonist ivuxolimab in advanced cancers. Study-level information: Ivuxolimab, an antibody acting as an agonist of OX40 (CD134), was used to treat patients. Treatment received earlier with anti-PD-1, anti-PD-L1 or anti-CTLA-4 agents was allowed, and more than 35% had some.

Points on this clone: The target antigen is unknown.

Whole-study findings and limits: Averaged across samples, CD8+ T cells carried more expanded clones than CD4+ did.

The table came from immunoSEQ multiplex PCR; TCRdb's copy has only in-frame clones and leaves some out. In the table there are tens of thousands of clones, 88% of which are singletons. The material was CD4+ or CD8+ T cells sorted from blood, obtained in a trial of the OX40 agonist ivuxolimab. The receptor was isolated from an adult with an advanced solid tumor such as melanoma, head and neck, liver or kidney cancer.

The CDR3 sequence: CASSYKGLSYEQYF. The CDR3 DNA is TGTGCCAGCAGTTATAAAGGGTTATCCTACGAGCAGTACTTC. The rearrangement joins TRBV6-5 to TRBJ2-7, with unresolved D. The V gene's germline CDR1 is MNHEY and CDR2 SVGAGI. The germline V and J ends were trimmed by 3 bases and 1 base, with 10 bases remaining between them. CDR3 length equals 14 residues.